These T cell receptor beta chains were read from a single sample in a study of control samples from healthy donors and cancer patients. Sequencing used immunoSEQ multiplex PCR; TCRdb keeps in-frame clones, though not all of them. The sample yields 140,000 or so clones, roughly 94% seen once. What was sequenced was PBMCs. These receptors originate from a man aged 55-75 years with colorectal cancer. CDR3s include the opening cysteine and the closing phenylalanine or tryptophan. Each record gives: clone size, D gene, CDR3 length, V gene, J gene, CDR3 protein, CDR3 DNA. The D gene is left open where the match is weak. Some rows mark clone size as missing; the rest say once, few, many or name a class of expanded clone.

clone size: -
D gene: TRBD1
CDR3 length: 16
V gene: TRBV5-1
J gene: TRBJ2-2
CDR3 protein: CASSPGTGVNTGELFF
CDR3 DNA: TGCGCCAGCAGCCCCGGGACAGGGGTTAACACCGGGGAGCTGTTTTTT

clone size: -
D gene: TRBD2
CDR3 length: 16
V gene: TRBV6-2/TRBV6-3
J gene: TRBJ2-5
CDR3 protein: CASSYVLAGKDETQYF
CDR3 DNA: TGTGCCAGCAGTTACGTGCTAGCGGGGAAGGATGAGACCCAGTACTTC

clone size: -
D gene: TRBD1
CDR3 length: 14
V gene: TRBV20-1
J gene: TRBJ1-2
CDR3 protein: CSASPGQGHYGYTF
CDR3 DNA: TGCAGTGCTAGTCCGGGACAGGGACACTATGGCTACACCTTC

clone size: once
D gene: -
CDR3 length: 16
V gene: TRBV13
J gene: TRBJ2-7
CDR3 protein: CASSLRVGGSSYEQYF
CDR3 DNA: TGTGCCAGCAGCTTAAGGGTTGGTGGAAGCTCCTACGAGCAGTACTTC

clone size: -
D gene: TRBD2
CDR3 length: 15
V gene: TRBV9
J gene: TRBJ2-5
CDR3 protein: CASSSTSGIQETQYF
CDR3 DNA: TGTGCCAGCAGCTCGACCAGCGGGATCCAAGAGACCCAGTACTTC

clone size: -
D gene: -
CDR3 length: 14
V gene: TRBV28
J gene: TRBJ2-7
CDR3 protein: CASGRQAPTYEQYF
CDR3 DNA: TGTGCCAGCGGGCGGCAGGCCCCCACCTACGAGCAGTACTTC

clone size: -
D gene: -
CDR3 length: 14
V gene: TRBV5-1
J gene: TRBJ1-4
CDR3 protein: CASSGGGVGEKLFF
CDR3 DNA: TGCGCCAGCAGCGGAGGGGGAGTGGGTGAAAAACTGTTTTTT

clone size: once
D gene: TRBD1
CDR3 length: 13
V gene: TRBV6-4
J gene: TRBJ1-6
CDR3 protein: CASSRQGNSPLHF
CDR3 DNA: TGTGCCAGCAGTAGACAGGGTAATTCACCCCTCCACTTT

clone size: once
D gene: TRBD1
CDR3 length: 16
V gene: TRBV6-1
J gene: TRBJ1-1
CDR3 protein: CASSDRSGTGNTEAFF
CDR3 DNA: TGTGCCAGCAGTGACCGCTCCGGGACAGGGAACACTGAAGCTTTCTTT

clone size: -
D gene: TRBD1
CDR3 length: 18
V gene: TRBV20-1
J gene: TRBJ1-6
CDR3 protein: CSASRGGTGLTFGSPLHF
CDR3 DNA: TGCAGTGCTAGTAGGGGGGGGACAGGCCTGACTTTTGGTTCACCCCTCCACTTT

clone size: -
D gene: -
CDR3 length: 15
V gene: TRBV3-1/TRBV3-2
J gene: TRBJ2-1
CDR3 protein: CASSPQGGSYNEQFF
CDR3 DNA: TGTGCCAGCAGCCCCCAGGGAGGCTCCTACAATGAGCAGTTCTTC

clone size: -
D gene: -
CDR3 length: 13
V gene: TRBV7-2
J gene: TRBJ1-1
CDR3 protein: CASSLVADTEAFF
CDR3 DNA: TGTGCCAGCAGCTTAGTTGCAGACACTGAAGCTTTCTTT

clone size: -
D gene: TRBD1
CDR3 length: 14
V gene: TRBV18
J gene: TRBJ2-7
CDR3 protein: CASSPGQKSYEQYF
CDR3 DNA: TGTGCCAGCTCACCGGGACAGAAATCCTACGAGCAGTACTTC

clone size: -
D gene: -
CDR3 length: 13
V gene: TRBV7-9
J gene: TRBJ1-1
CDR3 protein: CASTLGKTDEAFF
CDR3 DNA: TGTGCCAGCACCCTGGGGAAGACAGATGAAGCTTTCTTT

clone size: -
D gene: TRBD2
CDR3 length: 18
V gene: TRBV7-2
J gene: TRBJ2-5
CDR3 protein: CASSLVAGSGGFQETQYF
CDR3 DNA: TGTGCCAGCAGCTTAGTGGCGGGTAGCGGGGGCTTCCAAGAGACCCAGTACTTC

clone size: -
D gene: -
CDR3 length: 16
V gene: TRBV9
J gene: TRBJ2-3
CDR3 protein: CASSVVAAPSTDTQYF
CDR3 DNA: TGTGCCAGCAGCGTAGTTGCGGCCCCATCCACAGATACGCAGTATTTT

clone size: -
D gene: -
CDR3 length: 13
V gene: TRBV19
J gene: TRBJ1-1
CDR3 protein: CASSATGILEAFF
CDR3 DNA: TGTGCCAGTAGTGCCACAGGGATCTTGGAAGCTTTCTTT

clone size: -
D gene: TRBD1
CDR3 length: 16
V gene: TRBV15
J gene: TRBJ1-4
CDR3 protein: CATSRSIGQGFEKLFF
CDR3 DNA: TGTGCCACCAGCAGAAGTATAGGACAGGGATTTGAAAAACTGTTTTTT

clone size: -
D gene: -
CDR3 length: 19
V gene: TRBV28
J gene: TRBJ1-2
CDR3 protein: CASSSPPGAGRWQARGYTF
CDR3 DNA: TGTGCCAGCAGTTCCCCCCCCGGGGCAGGTCGATGGCAAGCGCGGGGCTACACCTTC

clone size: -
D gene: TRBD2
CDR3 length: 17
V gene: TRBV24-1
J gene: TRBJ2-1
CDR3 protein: CATSALGLAGGRNEQFF
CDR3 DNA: TGTGCCACCAGTGCCCTGGGACTAGCGGGGGGGCGGAATGAGCAGTTCTTC

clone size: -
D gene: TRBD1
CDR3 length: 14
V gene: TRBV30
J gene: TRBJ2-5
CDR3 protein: CAWSRTGGAETQYF
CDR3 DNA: TGTGCCTGGTCAAGGACAGGGGGCGCGGAGACCCAGTACTTC

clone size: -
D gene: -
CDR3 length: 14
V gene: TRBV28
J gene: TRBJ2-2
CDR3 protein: CAIRGGSDTGELFF
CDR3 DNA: TGTGCCATAAGGGGGGGATCGGACACCGGGGAGCTGTTTTTT

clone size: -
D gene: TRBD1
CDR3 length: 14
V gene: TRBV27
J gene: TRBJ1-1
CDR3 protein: CASSPGQMNTEAFF
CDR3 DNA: TGTGCCAGCAGCCCGGGACAGATGAACACTGAAGCTTTCTTT

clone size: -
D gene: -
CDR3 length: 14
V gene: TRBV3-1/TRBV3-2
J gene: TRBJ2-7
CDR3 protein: CASSLRERDYEQYF
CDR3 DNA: TGTGCCAGCAGCCTAAGGGAGAGGGACTACGAGCAGTACTTC

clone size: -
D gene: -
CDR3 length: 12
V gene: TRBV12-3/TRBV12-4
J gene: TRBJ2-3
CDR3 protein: CASRQGPDTQYF
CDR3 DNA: TGTGCCAGCAGACAGGGCCCGGATACGCAGTATTTT

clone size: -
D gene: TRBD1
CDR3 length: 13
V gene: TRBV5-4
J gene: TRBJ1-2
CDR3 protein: CASTGQGDRGYTF
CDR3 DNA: TGTGCCAGCACGGGGCAGGGGGACAGGGGCTACACCTTC

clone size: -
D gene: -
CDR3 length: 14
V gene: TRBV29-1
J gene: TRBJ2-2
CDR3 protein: CSVAVGQNTGELFF
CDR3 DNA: TGCAGCGTCGCGGTGGGACAGAACACCGGGGAGCTGTTTTTT

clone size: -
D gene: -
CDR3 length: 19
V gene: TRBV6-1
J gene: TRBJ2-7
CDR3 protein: CASSERHTNTRGRSYEQYF
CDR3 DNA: TGTGCCAGCAGTGAAAGACACACCAATACCAGGGGCCGCTCCTACGAGCAGTACTTC

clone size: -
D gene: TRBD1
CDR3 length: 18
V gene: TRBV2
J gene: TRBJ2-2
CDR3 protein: CATSALTGGAEDPGELFF
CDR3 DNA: TGTGCCACATCAGCTTTGACAGGGGGCGCAGAGGACCCCGGGGAGCTGTTTTTT

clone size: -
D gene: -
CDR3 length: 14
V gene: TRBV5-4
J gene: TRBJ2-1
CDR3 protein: CASSSDTGRSEQFF
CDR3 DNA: TGTGCCAGCAGCTCTGATACAGGACGGTCTGAGCAGTTCTTC

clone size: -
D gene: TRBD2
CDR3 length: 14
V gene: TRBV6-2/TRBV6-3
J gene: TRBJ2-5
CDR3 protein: CASRPSGGAETQYF
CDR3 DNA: TGTGCCAGCAGGCCTAGCGGGGGGGCGGAGACCCAGTACTTC

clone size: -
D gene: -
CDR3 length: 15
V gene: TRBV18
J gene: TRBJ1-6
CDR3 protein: CASSLPGRSNSPLHF
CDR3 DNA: TGTGCCAGCTCACTCCCGGGACGGAGTAATTCACCCCTCCACTTT

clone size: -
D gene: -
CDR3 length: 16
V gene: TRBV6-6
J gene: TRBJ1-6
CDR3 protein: CASSYTLDSYNSPLHF
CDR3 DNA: TGTGCCAGCAGTTACACCCTGGACTCCTATAATTCACCCCTCCACTTT

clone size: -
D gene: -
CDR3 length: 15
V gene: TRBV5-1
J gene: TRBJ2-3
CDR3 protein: CASSMRTVFGDTQYF
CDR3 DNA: TGCGCCAGCAGCATGCGGACAGTGTTCGGGGATACGCAGTATTTT

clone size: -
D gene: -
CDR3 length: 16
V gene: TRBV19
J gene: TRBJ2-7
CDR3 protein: CASSSRQGSSSYEQYF
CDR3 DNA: TGTGCCAGTAGTAGCCGTCAGGGGTCCAGCTCCTACGAGCAGTACTTC

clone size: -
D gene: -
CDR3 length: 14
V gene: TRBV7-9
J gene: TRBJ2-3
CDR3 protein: CASSPEGGPDTQYF
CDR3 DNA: TGTGCCAGCAGCCCGGAGGGGGGCCCAGATACGCAGTATTTT

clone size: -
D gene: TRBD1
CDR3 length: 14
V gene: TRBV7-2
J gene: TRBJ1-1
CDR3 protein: CASSQWTGQTEAFF
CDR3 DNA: TGTGCCAGCAGCCAATGGACAGGGCAGACTGAAGCTTTCTTT

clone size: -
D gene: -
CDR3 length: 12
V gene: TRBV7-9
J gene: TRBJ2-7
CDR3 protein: CASSAEGYEQYF
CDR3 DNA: TGTGCCAGCAGCGCAGAAGGGTACGAGCAGTACTTC

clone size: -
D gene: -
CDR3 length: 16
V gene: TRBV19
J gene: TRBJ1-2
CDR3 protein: CASSIGESFSGYGYTF
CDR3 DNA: TGTGCCAGTAGTATAGGTGAGAGCTTTAGCGGCTATGGCTACACCTTC

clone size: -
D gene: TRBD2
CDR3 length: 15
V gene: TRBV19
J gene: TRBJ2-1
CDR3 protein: CASSLTSGGAIEQFF
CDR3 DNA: TGTGCCAGTAGCCTGACTAGCGGGGGGGCCATTGAGCAGTTCTTC

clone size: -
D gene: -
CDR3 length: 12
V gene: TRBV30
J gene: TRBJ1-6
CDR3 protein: CAWGRNNSPLHF
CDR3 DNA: TGTGCCTGGGGACGGAATAATTCACCCCTCCACTTT

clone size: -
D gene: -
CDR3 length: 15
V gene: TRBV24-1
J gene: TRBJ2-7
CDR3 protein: CATSDFRLNLPEQYF
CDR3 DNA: TGTGCCACCAGTGATTTCAGGCTGAACCTACCCGAGCAGTACTTC

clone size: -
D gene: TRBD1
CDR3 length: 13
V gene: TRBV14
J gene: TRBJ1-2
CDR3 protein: CASSQGGTARYTF
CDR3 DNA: TGTGCCAGCAGCCAAGGGGGGACAGCCCGCTACACCTTC

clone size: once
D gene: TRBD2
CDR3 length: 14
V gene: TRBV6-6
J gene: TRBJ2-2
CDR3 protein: CASSPGGNTGELFF
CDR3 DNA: TGTGCCAGCAGCCCGGGGGGGAACACCGGGGAGCTGTTTTTT

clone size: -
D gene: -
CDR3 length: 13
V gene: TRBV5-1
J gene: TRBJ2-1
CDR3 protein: CASSLQDYNEQFF
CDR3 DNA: TGCGCCAGCAGTTTACAGGACTACAATGAGCAGTTCTTC

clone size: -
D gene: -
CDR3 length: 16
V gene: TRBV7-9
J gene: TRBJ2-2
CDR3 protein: CASSLVPVRGTGELFF
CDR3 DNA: TGTGCCAGCAGCTTGGTACCAGTAAGGGGCACCGGGGAGCTGTTTTTT

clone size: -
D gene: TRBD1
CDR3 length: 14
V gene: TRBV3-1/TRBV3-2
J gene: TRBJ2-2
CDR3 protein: CASSQGQGFGELFF
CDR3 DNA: TGTGCCAGCAGCCAGGGACAGGGATTCGGGGAGCTGTTTTTT

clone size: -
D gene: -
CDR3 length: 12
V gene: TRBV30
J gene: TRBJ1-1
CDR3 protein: CACGQPNTEAFF
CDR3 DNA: TGTGCCTGCGGACAGCCGAACACTGAAGCTTTCTTT

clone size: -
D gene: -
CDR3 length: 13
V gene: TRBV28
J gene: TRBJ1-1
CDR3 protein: CASRKTANTEAFF
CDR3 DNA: TGTGCCAGCAGGAAGACAGCGAACACTGAAGCTTTCTTT

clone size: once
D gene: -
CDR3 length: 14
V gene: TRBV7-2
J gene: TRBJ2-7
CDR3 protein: CASSTRGLSYEQYF
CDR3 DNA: TGTGCCAGCAGCACGAGGGGATTATCCTACGAGCAGTACTTC